The next 24 T cell receptor beta chains were all read from a single sample in a study of vaccination and CD4 T cells after COVID-19. The antigens of these receptors remain unknown. The treatment is: approximately 9-day PBMC culture with coronavirus spike peptide pools or control peptides (ViraFEST assay). With the Oncomine TCR Beta short-read assay, DNA from cultured CD4+ T cells was sequenced. MiXCR, run by TCRdb on the PCR reads, gives a single entry per CDR3 protein. The sample includes some 8,400 distinct CDR3 sequences, nearly 50% of them seen just once. Sequencing input: CD4+ T cells from blood, cultured in vitro. The receptors derive from a human donor who had recovered from COVID-19.

In this sample, this clonotype turned up a few times. The chain recombines TRBV15 with TRBJ1-2; D is unresolved. CDR3 size: 14 residues. V lost 0 bases and J 4 bases, leaving 9 bases between the germline ends. Germline CDR1 LNHNV, CDR2 YYDKDF (reference sequence). CDR3 sequence: CATSRDNKAYGYTF. In nucleotides, the CDR3 is TGTGCCACCAGCAGAGATAATAAGGCCTATGGCTACACCTTC.

By frequency in the sample, this clonotype is medium-sized. The V gene is TRBV24-1, the J gene TRBJ1-5; D unresolved. Germline CDR1 reads KGHDR; CDR2 reads SFDVKD. The CDR3 totals 14 residues. Trimming removed 5 bases from V and 4 bases from J, with 11 bases in between. The DNA of the CDR3 is TGTGCCACCAGTGTCGGGATCCCTAATCAGCCCCAGCATTTT. As protein: CATSVGIPNQPQHF.

The chain recombines TRBV5-1 with TRBJ1-1; the D gene is possibly TRBD1 (6 bases). The CDR3 runs to 14 residues. In germline, CDR1 is SGHRS, CDR2 YFSETQ. V was trimmed by 4 bases and J by 1 base, leaving 11 bases between them. This CDR3 is CASSVQQGNTEAFF. The CDR3 nucleotides are TGCGCCAGCAGCGTACAACAGGGGAACACTGAAGCTTTCTTT.

The genes are TRBV7-2 and TRBJ2-4; D gene ambiguous. Germline CDR1 and CDR2: SGHTA and FQGNSA. The CDR3 sequence is 12 residues long. The germline V and J ends were trimmed by 2 bases and 7 bases, with 6 bases remaining between them. CDR3 nucleotides: TGTGCCAGCAGCTTATTAGGGAACATTCAGTACTTC. This gives the protein CASSLLGNIQYF.

The chain couples TRBV6-1 to TRBJ1-2, with D unclear. The germline gives CDR1 MNHNS, CDR2 SASEGT. The CDR3 spans 12 residues. V was trimmed by 4 bases and J by 7 bases, leaving 10 bases between them. CDR3 sequence: CASSGPLSGYTF. CDR3 sequence (DNA): TGTGCCAGCAGTGGACCACTTTCTGGCTACACCTTC.

This chain uses TRBV6-1 with TRBJ2-5; D unclear. The CDR3 extends over 12 amino acids. Germline-derived CDR1 and CDR2 are MNHNS and SASEGT. Trimming shortened V by 6 bases and J by 7 bases, and 12 bases separated the two germline ends. CDR3 sequence: CASSPTGGTQYF. In nucleotides, the CDR3 is TGTGCCAGCAGCCCCACGGGTGGGACCCAGTACTTC.

This chain uses TRBV20-1 with TRBJ2-7; weak D call: TRBD1 (5 bases). The V gene's germline CDR1 is DFQATT and CDR2 SNEGSKA (reference sequence). This CDR3 contains 15 residues. V was clipped by 0 bases and J by 2 bases, with 14 bases between them. The DNA of the CDR3 is TGCAGTGCTAGAGATTCTGTACAGGCTACCTACGAGCAGTACTTC. It is translated as CSARDSVQATYEQYF.

The rearrangement joins TRBV6-1 to TRBJ2-2; D is possibly TRBD2 (5 bases). This CDR3 comprises 13 residues. V was clipped by 7 bases and J by 4 bases, with 10 bases between them. CDR1 MNHNS and CDR2 SASEGT come from the germline V gene. CDR3 bases: TGTGCCAGCAACGTACTAGGCACCGGGGAGCTGTTTTTT. This sequence encodes CASNVLGTGELFF.

This clonotype was recorded only once. This sequence joins TRBV2 and TRBJ1-1, with D possibly TRBD1 on 5 matching bases. CDR3 length: 13 residues. V shed 6 bases and J shed 5 bases, with 13 bases lying between them. Per the germline V gene, CDR1 is SNHLY and CDR2 is FYNNEI. This CDR3 is CASRREGRTEAFF. Here the CDR3 DNA reads TGTGCCAGCAGACGCGAGGGGAGGACTGAAGCTTTCTTT. The variable domain in full, completed from reference TRBV2 and TRBJ1-1, reads EPEVTQTPSHQVTQMGQEVILRCVPISNHLYFYWYRQILGQKVEFLVSFYNNEISEKSEIFDDQFSVERPDGSNFTLKIRSTKLEDSAMYFCASRREGRTEAFFGQGTRLTVV.

The chain links TRBV24-1 to TRBJ2-1; the match to TRBD1 covers 11 bases. The CDR3 is 16 residues long. The germline CDR1 and CDR2 sequences are KGHDR and SFDVKD. V was pared by 3 bases and J by 2 bases, with 2 bases of the junction left unmatched. CDR3 in DNA: TGTGCCACCAGTGATGGGACAGGGGGTACCTACAATGAGCAGTTCTTC. Amino acid sequence: CATSDGTGGTYNEQFF.

The chain is built from TRBV2 and TRBJ2-7; no clear D. This CDR3 contains 12 residues. Germline CDR1 SNHLY, CDR2 FYNNEI. V lost 5 bases and J lost 0, with 5 bases in between. The CDR3 region is CASSLSSYEQYF. DNA for the CDR3: TGTGCCAGCAGTCTAAGCTCCTACGAGCAGTACTTC.

This clonotype was found a few times. The V call is TRBV27, the J call TRBJ2-7; no firm D call. The germline V gene has CDR1 MNHEY and CDR2 SMNVEV (reference sequence). The CDR3 length is 15 residues. Trimming removed 2 bases from V and 0 bases from J, with 11 bases in between. CDR3 protein: CASSLKGSGSYEQYF. CDR3 DNA: TGTGCCAGCAGTTTAAAAGGGTCCGGCTCCTACGAGCAGTACTTC.

This sequence joins TRBV4-3 and TRBJ2-4; D remains ambiguous. In germline, CDR1 is LGHNA, CDR2 YSLEER. The CDR3 covers 16 residues. The germline V and J ends were trimmed by 1 base and 1 base, with 11 bases remaining between them. The CDR3 loop is CASSQGVSSAKNIQYF. The CDR3 DNA reads TGCGCCAGCAGCCAAGGGGTCTCGTCGGCCAAAAACATTCAGTACTTC.

This clonotype was detected a few times. This chain connects TRBV7-2 to TRBJ1-5; 8 positions agree with TRBD1. V shed 5 bases, J shed 6 bases, and the junction held 3 bases outside the gene matches. Germline V gene data show CDR1 as SGHTA and CDR2 as FQGNSA. The CDR3 totals 13 residues. The DNA for the CDR3 is TGTGCCAGCAGCCCGGACAGGGCTCAGCCCCAGCATTTT. Translating it yields CASSPDRAQPQHF.

The V gene is TRBV27, the J gene TRBJ1-5; D gene uncertain. Per germline, CDR1 MNHEY and CDR2 SMNVEV (reference sequence). This CDR3 contains 18 residues. V was shortened by 2 bases and J by 0 bases, with 17 bases between the two germline ends. The CDR3 nucleotides read TGTGCCAGCAGTTTAAAGGGAAAGCGAGTAAATAGCAATCAGCCCCAGCATTTT. Amino acid sequence: CASSLKGKRVNSNQPQHF.

This clonotype has only a few counts. This rearrangement joins TRBV27 to TRBJ1-2, with 10 bases aligning to TRBD1. V shed 0 bases, J shed 7 bases, and the junction held 2 bases outside the gene matches. CDR3 size: 14 residues. The germline V gene encodes CDR1 MNHEY and CDR2 SMNVEV (reference sequence). CDR3 sequence reads: CASSLSGTGVGYTF. CDR3 sequence (DNA): TGTGCCAGCAGTTTATCGGGGACAGGGGTTGGCTACACCTTC.

J is TRBJ1-1 and V is TRBV5-1; 10 bases agree with TRBD1. CDR3 size: 17 residues. Germline CDR1 reads SGHRS; CDR2 reads YFSETQ. J gave up 4 bases and V 4 bases, and 13 bases lay outside the gene matches. The CDR3 protein is CASSIPGQGNRGTEAFF. The CDR3 DNA reads TGCGCCAGCAGCATACCGGGACAGGGGAATCGGGGCACTGAAGCTTTCTTT.

The V call is TRBV15, the J call TRBJ2-1; 11 nucleotides line up with TRBD2. V was clipped by 3 bases and J by 7 bases; unmatched bases: 8. The CDR3 has 16 residues. CDR1 LNHNV and CDR2 YYDKDF come from the germline V gene (reference sequence). The CDR3: CATSSLSGRVQNEQFF. CDR3 DNA sequence: TGTGCCACCAGCAGTCTTAGCGGGAGGGTTCAGAATGAGCAGTTCTTC.

This chain connects TRBV19 to TRBJ1-6; no clear D gene. The CDR3 spans 17 residues. V was cut by 9 bases and J by 6 bases, with 24 bases left in between. Germline V gene lookup returns CDR1 LNHDA and CDR2 SQIVND (reference sequence). The CDR3 is CASQNLLQSLPNSPLHF. The CDR3 DNA follows: TGTGCCAGCCAGAACCTTCTTCAGAGTTTACCTAATTCACCCCTCCACTTT.

This clonotype was detected only a few times. The chain is built from TRBV20-1 and TRBJ1-5; no clear D gene. CDR3 length: 15 amino acids. The germline CDR1 and CDR2 sequences are DFQATT and SNEGSKA (reference sequence). The V end lost 0 bases, the J end lost 0 bases, and 9 bases lay between the germline ends. The CDR3 region is CSARDSVNSNQPQHF. The CDR3 nucleotides read TGCAGTGCTAGAGATTCAGTCAATAGCAATCAGCCCCAGCATTTT.

This clonotype was detected only a few times. This chain links TRBV6-2 or TRBV6-3 with TRBJ1-2; weak D call: TRBD1 (6 bases). V was shortened by 10 bases and J by 3 bases, with 21 bases between the two germline ends. In germline, CDR1 is MNHEY, CDR2 SVGEGT. CDR3 length equals 15 residues. The CDR3 nucleotides are TGTGCCACCAGAGAACAGGGACGGCTCGACTATGGCTACACCTTC. As protein: CATREQGRLDYGYTF.

The sample holds a few counts of this clonotype. The chain uses TRBV15 and TRBJ2-1, with TRBD2 matching 8 bases. The CDR3 covers 15 residues. CDR1 is LNHNV and CDR2 is YYDKDF in the germline V gene (reference sequence). The trim removed 3 bases at V and 7 bases at J, leaving 8 bases unmatched. The DNA of the CDR3 is TGTGCCACCAGCAGCAGTTTCGGGGGGGCGAATGAGCAGTTCTTC. Protein product: CATSSSFGGANEQFF. The entire variable domain, with the rest obtained from reference TRBV15 and TRBJ2-1, is as follows: DAMVIQNPRYQVTQFGKPVTLSCSQTLNHNVMYWYQQKSSQAPKLLFHYYDKDFNNEADTPDNFQSRRPNTSFCFLDIRSPGLGDTAMYLCATSSSFGGANEQFFGPGTRLTVL.

The rearrangement links TRBV6-1 to TRBJ1-5; D is possibly TRBD1 (5 bases). Per the germline V gene, CDR1 is MNHNS and CDR2 is SASEGT. Trimming cost V 7 bases and J 2 bases, with 18 bases left between them. The CDR3 contains 16 residues. CDR3 sequence (DNA): TGTGCCAGCACCCAGAGAGGGGCGGGTGGCAATCAGCCCCAGCATTTT. This gives the protein CASTQRGAGGNQPQHF.

The table lists this clonotype with a few counts. The V call is TRBV2, the J call TRBJ2-5; 10 nucleotides match TRBD1. V was clipped by 5 bases and J by 6 bases; unmatched bases: 6. Germline V CDR1 and CDR2: SNHLY, FYNNEI. The CDR3 is made up of 14 amino acids. The CDR3 protein is CASSQDRGLKTQYF. CDR3 in DNA: TGTGCCAGCAGTCAAGACAGGGGGCTAAAGACCCAGTACTTC.